The 8 T cell receptor beta chains below all came from one sample that was sequenced in a study of beta chain features in type 1 diabetes. General study points: TCRB CDR3s were moderately but significantly shorter in Type 1 diabetes patients in all four CD4+ subsets.

Their specific antigens are unknown. The investigators reverse transcribed all of the isolated RNA, so they sequenced expressed TCRB transcripts. Here immunoSEQ multiplex PCR was the method, and the copy in TCRdb shows in-frame clones only, minus some. Of some 700,000 clones in the sample, roughly 12% were seen once. Sequencing input: naive CD4+ T cells from blood. The receptors were sampled from a man aged 18 to 29 with type 1 diabetes.

This clone was detected only a few times. The genes are TRBV27 and TRBJ1-5; D uncertain. Trimming removed 0 bases at V and 7 bases at J, with 7 bases between. Germline V lookup: CDR1 MNHEY, CDR2 SMNVEV (reference sequence). This CDR3 region has 13 residues. Here the CDR3 DNA reads TGTGCCAGCAGTTTATCCCCAGCACAGCCCCAGCATTTT. Translated, it gives CASSLSPAQPQHF.

This clone turned up a few times. J is TRBJ2-3 and V is TRBV11-3; no clear D gene. This CDR3 region has 13 residues. CDR1 is SGHNT and CDR2 is YENEEA in the germline V gene. V shed 7 bases and J shed 0 bases, with 8 bases lying between them. CDR3 region: CASTADSTDTQYF. CDR3 coding DNA: TGTGCCAGCACCGCGGACAGCACAGATACGCAGTATTTT.

This clone has only one observation. This rearrangement joins TRBV7-9 to TRBJ1-2; TRBD1 is a possible D gene (6 bases). Germline V gene lookup returns CDR1 SEHNR and CDR2 FQNEAQ (reference sequence). V lost 3 bases and J lost 4, with 9 bases in between. This CDR3 region has 13 residues. CDR3 region: CASSLMGAYGYTF. Written as DNA, the CDR3 is TGTGCCAGCAGCTTGATGGGGGCCTATGGCTACACCTTC.

This clone has just a few counts. The chain carries TRBV15 and TRBJ2-7, with TRBD2 as a possible D gene (5 bases). V lost 0 bases, J lost 3 bases, and 6 bases lay in between. Looked up from germline, CDR1 is LNHNV and CDR2 is YYDKDF (reference sequence). The CDR3 extends over 13 amino acids. The DNA of the CDR3 is TGTGCCACCAGCAGAGATGAGGGCTACGAGCAGTACTTC. Amino acids: CATSRDEGYEQYF.

This rearrangement joins TRBV5-1 to TRBJ2-6; no clear D gene. V was clipped by 3 bases and J by 0 bases, with 7 bases between them. Germline-derived CDR1 and CDR2 are SGHRS and YFSETQ. The CDR3 runs 15 residues. In nucleotides, the CDR3 is TGCGCCAGCAGCTGGGCCCTCTCTGGGGCCAACGTCCTGACTTTC. Translated, it gives CASSWALSGANVLTF. Looking up the rest from reference TRBV5-1 and TRBJ2-6 gives the full variable domain: KAGVTQTPRYLIKTRGQQVTLSCSPISGHRSVSWYQQTPGQGLQFLFEYFSETQRNKGNFPGRFSGRQFSNSRSEMNVSTLELGDSALYLCASSWALSGANVLTFGAGSRLTVL.

This clone has just a few counts. Other nucleotide sequences from this sample produce the same CDR3. This chain joins TRBV5-1 and TRBJ1-1, with 10 bases aligning to TRBD1. CDR1 is SGHRS, CDR2 YFSETQ, per germline. The CDR3 contains 14 residues. Trimming took 4 bases from V and 1 from J; bases not matched to a gene: 1. The CDR3 nucleotides read TGCGCCAGCAGCGGGACAGGGGCGAACACTGAAGCTTTCTTT. This encodes CASSGTGANTEAFF.

This chain uses TRBV7-9 with TRBJ2-7; D possibly corresponds to TRBD1 (6 bases). V was shortened by 10 bases and J by 0 bases, with 10 bases between the two germline ends. The germline V gene encodes CDR1 SEHNR and CDR2 FQNEAQ (reference sequence). This CDR3 has 12 amino acids. CDR3 region: CATEDSSYEQYF. DNA for the CDR3: TGTGCCACCGAGGACAGCTCCTACGAGCAGTACTTC.

DNA of the CDR3: TGTGCCTGGAGTCAGAACCTAAATCAGCCCCAGCATTTT. Protein: CAWSQNLNQPQHF. The gene calls are TRBV30 and TRBJ1-5; the D is unclear. V lost 2 bases and J 4 bases, leaving 9 bases between the germline ends. The CDR3 loop spans 13 amino acids. Germline CDR1 and CDR2: GTSNPN and SVGIG (reference sequence).